This TCR beta chain was captured by sequencing in a study of naive CD8 T cells in extremely preterm neonates. Study summary: The methods list adults as 20-50 years; the abstract says 25-50.

TCRdb's copy holds only in-frame clones and misses some; the assay was immunoSEQ multiplex PCR. The sample shows some 5,700 clones, approximately 96% of them seen only once. This clone was observed a single time. Its antigen remains unknown. Sorting kept Annexin V-negative CD3+CD8+CD45RA+CCR7+ naive T cells. The study, taken as a whole, reports: Compared with all age groups, preterm neonates showed less repertoire richness.

The receptor was isolated from a human donor in good health. The sequenced sample consisted of naive CD8+ T cells from blood.

Here the CDR3 reads CASSVGPSRGARANVLTF. CDR3 DNA: TGTGCCAGCAGCGTAGGCCCATCCCGGGGGGCGCGGGCCAACGTCCTGACTTTC. The chain recombines TRBV7-6 with TRBJ2-6; D possibly corresponds to TRBD2 (7 bases). Per the germline V gene, CDR1 is SGHVS and CDR2 is FNYEAQ. With 5 bases removed from V and 5 bases from J, the gap between germline ends came to 22 bases. The CDR3 runs to 18 residues.